This T cell receptor (beta chain) came from a study of blood T cell repertoires in COVID-19. Study context: The United States, Italy and Spain provided the acute and convalescent COVID-19 samples. Sample material is recorded as cDNA or gDNA derived from T cells, B-cell-depleted T cells, or PBMCs.

Per the original methods: Reference gene primer amplification yielded estimated nucleated cell counts. Profiled with immunoSEQ multiplex PCR; TCRdb holds only in-frame clones, not every one. That table furnishes V, J and clone size, whereas the DNA furnished D and trimming. The data show 60,000 to 85,000 clones, approximately 86% seen once. V lost 3 bases to trimming and J lost 3 bases, with 12 bases between them. CDR3 length: 14 residues. The V gene's germline CDR1 is SGDLS and CDR2 YYNGEE. The sequence came from a human donor in a cohort sampled during active COVID-19. The sample consisted of peripheral blood. This chain connects TRBV9 to TRBJ2-5; tentatively, D is TRBD1 (5 bases). CDR3 nucleotide sequence: TGTGCCAGCAGCGCAGGGCCCGGAAAAGAGACCCAGTACTTC. This encodes CASSAGPGKETQYF. The entire variable domain, with the rest obtained from reference TRBV9 and TRBJ2-5, is as follows: DSGVTQTPKHLITATGQRVTLRCSPRSGDLSVYWYQQSLDQGLQFLIQYYNGEERAKGNILERFSAQQFPDLHSELNLSSLELGDSALYFCASSAGPGKETQYFGPGTRLLVL.